This record covers a single T cell receptor (beta chain). Its antigen is unidentified. The PCR made use of 60 Vbeta and 13 Jbeta primers. Libraries were prepared by immunoSEQ multiplex PCR; TCRdb keeps only in-frame clonotypes and omits some of them. The sample holds around 190,000 clones; around 82% are singletons and the top ten take roughly 13%. This record belongs to a study of cytomegalovirus exposure and HLA in healthy donors. Whole-study findings and limits: Most CMV-associated TCR beta chains appeared HLA-restricted in a later analysis. Reports described diagnosis of cytomegalovirus status by the classifier as highly specific and sensitive. One variant, a missense change in DCLRE1C, was linked in a later analysis to TCR beta V- and J-gene trimming.

The CDR3 totals 15 residues. V lost 5 bases, J lost 0 bases, and 11 bases lay in between. Germline V gene lookup returns CDR1 LNHDA and CDR2 SQIVND (reference sequence). The source material was PBMCs. The sequence came from a woman in her twenties or thirties in good health and CMV-seropositive. The chain recombines TRBV19 with TRBJ1-5; D is possibly TRBD1 (6 bases). The CDR3 protein is CASSFDRYSNQPQHF. The DNA of the CDR3 is TGTGCCAGTAGTTTCGACAGGTATAGCAATCAGCCCCAGCATTTT.